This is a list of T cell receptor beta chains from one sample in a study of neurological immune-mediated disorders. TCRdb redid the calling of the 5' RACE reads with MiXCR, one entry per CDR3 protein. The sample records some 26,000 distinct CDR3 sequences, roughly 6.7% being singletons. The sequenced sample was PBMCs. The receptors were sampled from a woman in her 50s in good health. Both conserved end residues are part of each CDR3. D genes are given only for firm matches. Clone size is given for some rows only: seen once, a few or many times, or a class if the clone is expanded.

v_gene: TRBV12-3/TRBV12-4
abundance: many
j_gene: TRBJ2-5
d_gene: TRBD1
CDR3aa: CASSVTGFGRETQYF
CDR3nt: TGTGCCAGCAGTGTGACAGGGTTTGGACGGGAGACCCAGTACTTC

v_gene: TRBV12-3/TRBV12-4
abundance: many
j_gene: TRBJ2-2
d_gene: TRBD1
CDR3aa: CASSPQDRVTGELFF
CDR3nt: TGTGCCAGCAGTCCCCAAGACAGGGTCACCGGGGAGCTGTTTTTT

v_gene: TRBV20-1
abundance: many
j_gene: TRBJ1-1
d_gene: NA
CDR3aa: CSASQSIMNTEAFF
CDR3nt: TGCAGTGCTAGTCAGAGTATCATGAACACTGAAGCTTTCTTT

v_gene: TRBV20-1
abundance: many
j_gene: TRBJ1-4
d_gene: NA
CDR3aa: CSASTSTNEKLFF
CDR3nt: TGCAGTGCTAGTACATCAACTAATGAAAAACTGTTTTTT

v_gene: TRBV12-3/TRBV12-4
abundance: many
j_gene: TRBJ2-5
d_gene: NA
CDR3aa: CASSPRRKETQYF
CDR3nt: TGTGCCAGCAGTCCGAGGAGGAAAGAGACCCAGTACTTC

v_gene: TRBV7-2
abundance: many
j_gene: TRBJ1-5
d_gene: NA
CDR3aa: CASSPPGGLSNQPQHF
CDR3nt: TGTGCCAGCAGCCCCCCCGGGGGTTTAAGCAATCAGCCCCAGCATTTT

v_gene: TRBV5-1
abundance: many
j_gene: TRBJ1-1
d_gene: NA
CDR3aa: CASSLPTGEIMNTEAFF
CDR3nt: TGCGCCAGCAGCTTACCGACAGGAGAGATAATGAACACTGAAGCTTTCTTT

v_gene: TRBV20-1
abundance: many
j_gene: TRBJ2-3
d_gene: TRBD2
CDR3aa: CSAHFGRASRRDTQYF
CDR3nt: TGCAGTGCCCATTTCGGGAGGGCCTCTAGGAGAGATACGCAGTATTTT

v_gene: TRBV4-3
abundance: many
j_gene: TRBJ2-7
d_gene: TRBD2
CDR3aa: CASSRTGLAGVYEQYF
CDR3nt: TGCGCCAGCAGCCGGACGGGACTAGCGGGCGTATACGAGCAGTACTTC

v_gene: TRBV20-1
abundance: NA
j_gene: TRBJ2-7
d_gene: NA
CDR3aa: CSARDLHTYEQYF
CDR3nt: TGCAGTGCTAGAGATTTACATACCTACGAGCAGTACTTC

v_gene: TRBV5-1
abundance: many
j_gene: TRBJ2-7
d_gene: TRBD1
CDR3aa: CASSLPGQGVNEQYF
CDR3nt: TGCGCCAGCAGCTTGCCGGGACAGGGGGTCAACGAGCAGTACTTC

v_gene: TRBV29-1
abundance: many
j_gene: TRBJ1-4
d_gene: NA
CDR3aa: CSGKTGEKLFF
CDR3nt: TGCAGCGGCAAAACAGGGGAAAAACTGTTTTTT

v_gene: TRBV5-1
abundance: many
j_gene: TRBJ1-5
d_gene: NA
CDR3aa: CASSPPRGFNQPQHF
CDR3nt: TGCGCCAGCAGCCCCCCAAGGGGTTTCAATCAGCCCCAGCATTTT

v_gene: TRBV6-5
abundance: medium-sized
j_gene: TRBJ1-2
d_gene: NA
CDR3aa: CASSYSGDYGYTF
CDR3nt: TGTGCCAGCAGTTACTCGGGGGACTATGGCTACACCTTC

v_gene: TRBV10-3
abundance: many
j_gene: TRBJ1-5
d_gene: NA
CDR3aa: CAISESGQPQHF
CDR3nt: TGTGCCATCAGTGAGTCGGGTCAGCCCCAGCATTTT

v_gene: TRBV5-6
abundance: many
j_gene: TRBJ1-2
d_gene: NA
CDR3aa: CASSLDNNYGYTF
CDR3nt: TGTGCCAGCAGTCTGGACAATAACTATGGCTACACCTTC

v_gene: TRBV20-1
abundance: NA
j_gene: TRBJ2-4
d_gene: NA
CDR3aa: CSASKGSTQNIQYF
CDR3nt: TGCAGTGCTAGTAAAGGGTCCACTCAAAACATTCAGTACTTC

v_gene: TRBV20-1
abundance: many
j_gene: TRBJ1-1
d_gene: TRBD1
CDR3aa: CSAKGGQLNTEAFF
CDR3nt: TGCAGTGCTAAGGGGGGACAGCTGAACACTGAAGCTTTCTTT

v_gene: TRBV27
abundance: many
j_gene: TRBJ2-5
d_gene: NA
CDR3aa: CASSLAAPQETQYF
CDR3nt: TGTGCCAGCAGTTTAGCAGCACCCCAAGAGACCCAGTACTTC

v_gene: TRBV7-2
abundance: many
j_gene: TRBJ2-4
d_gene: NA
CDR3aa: CASSPGVPDGGGQNIQYF
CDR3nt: TGTGCCAGCAGCCCCGGGGTGCCCGATGGCGGTGGGCAAAACATTCAGTACTTC

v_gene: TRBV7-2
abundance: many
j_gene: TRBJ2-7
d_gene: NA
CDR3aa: CASSLNDGSYEQYF
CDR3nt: TGTGCCAGCAGCTTAAACGACGGCTCCTACGAGCAGTACTTC

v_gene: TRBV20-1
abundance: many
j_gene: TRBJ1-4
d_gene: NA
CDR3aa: CSARDRNRAPFATNEKLFF
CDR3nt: TGCAGTGCTAGAGATCGGAACAGGGCACCTTTTGCAACTAATGAAAAACTGTTTTTT

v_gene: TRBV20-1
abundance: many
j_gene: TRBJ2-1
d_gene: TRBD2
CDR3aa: CSARRPGTSGGNEQFF
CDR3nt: TGCAGTGCTAGACGTCCCGGGACTAGCGGGGGCAATGAGCAGTTCTTC

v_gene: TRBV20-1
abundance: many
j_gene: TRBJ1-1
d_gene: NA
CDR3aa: CSASSEAWKKNTEAFF
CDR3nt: TGCAGTGCTAGTAGTGAGGCTTGGAAAAAGAACACTGAAGCTTTCTTT

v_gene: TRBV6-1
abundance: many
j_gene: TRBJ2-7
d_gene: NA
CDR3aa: CASSVTGWTYEQYF
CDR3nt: TGTGCCAGCAGTGTGACAGGATGGACCTACGAGCAGTACTTC

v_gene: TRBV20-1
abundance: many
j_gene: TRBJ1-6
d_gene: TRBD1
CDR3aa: CSARDVYGAGGLHF
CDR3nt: TGCAGTGCTAGAGATGTTTACGGCGCAGGGGGGCTCCACTTT

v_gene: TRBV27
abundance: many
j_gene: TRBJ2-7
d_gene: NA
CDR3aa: CAGRILVYEQYF
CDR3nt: TGTGCCGGACGGATCTTGGTCTACGAGCAGTACTTC

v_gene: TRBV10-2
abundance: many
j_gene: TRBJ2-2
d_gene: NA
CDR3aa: CASRGVGELFF
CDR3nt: TGCGCCAGCAGGGGAGTCGGGGAGCTGTTTTTT

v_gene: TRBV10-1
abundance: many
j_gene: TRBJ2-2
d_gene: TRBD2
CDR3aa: CASSGASGGPAGTGELFF
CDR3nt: TGCGCCAGCAGTGGGGCTAGCGGGGGGCCGGCGGGCACCGGGGAGCTGTTTTTT

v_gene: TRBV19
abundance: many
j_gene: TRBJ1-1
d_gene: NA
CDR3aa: CASIERGYAFF
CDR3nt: TGTGCCAGTATCGAACGCGGATACGCTTTCTTT

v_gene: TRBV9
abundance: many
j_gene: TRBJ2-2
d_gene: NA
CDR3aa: CASSVGDRARNTGELFF
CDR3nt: TGTGCCAGCAGCGTAGGGGATCGGGCTAGGAACACCGGGGAGCTGTTTTTT

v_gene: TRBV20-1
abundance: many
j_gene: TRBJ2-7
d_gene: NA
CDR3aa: CSARWRGQGNEQYF
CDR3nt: TGCAGTGCTAGGTGGCGTGGTCAGGGCAACGAGCAGTACTTC

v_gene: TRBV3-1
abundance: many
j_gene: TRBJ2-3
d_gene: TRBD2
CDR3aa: CASSQQRGLAGTDTQYF
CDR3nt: TGTGCCAGCAGCCAACAGAGGGGACTAGCGGGCACAGATACGCAGTATTTT

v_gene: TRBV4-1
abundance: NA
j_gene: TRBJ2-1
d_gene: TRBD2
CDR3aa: CANSQVRSGDTNNEQFF
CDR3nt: TGTGCCAACAGCCAAGTAAGGAGCGGGGATACGAACAATGAGCAGTTCTTC

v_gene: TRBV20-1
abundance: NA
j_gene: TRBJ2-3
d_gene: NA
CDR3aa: CSAIVRGLDTQYF
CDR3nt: TGCAGTGCTATAGTTCGGGGTTTGGATACGCAGTATTTT

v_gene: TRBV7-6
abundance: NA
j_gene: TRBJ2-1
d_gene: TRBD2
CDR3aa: CASSQSGGTYNEQFF
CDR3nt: TGTGCCAGCAGTCAAAGCGGGGGAACCTACAATGAGCAGTTCTTC

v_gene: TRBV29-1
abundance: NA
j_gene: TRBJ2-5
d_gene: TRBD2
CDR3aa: CSLTGLAGVLRRGTQYF
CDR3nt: TGCAGCCTGACGGGACTAGCGGGAGTCCTGAGGAGAGGGACCCAGTACTTC

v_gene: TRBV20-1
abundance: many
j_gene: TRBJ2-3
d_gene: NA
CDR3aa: CSAGQGSDTQYF
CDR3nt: TGCAGTGCTGGTCAGGGTTCAGATACGCAGTATTTT

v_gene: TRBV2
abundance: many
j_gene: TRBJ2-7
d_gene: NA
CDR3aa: CASVPSSSYEQYF
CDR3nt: TGTGCCAGCGTCCCTAGTTCCTCCTACGAGCAGTACTTC

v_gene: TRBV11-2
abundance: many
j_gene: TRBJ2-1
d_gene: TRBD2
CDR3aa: CASSSRLARNEQFF
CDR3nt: TGTGCCAGCAGCTCGAGACTAGCCCGCAATGAGCAGTTCTTC

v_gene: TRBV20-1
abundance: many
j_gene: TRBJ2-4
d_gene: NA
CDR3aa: CSALKGDIQYF
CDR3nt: TGCAGTGCGCTCAAGGGGGACATTCAGTACTTC

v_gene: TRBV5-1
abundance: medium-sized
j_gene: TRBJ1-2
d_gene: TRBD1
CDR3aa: CASRLRRTGEYGYTF
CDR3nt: TGCGCCAGCAGACTGCGGCGGACAGGGGAGTATGGCTACACCTTC

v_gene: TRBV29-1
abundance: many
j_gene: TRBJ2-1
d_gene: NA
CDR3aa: CSVLGGVINEQFF
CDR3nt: TGCAGCGTTCTTGGGGGAGTTATTAATGAGCAGTTCTTC

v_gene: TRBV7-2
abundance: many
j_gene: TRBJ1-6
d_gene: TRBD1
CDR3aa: CASSPDRGALGSPLHF
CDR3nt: TGTGCCAGCAGCCCCGACAGGGGCGCCTTAGGTTCACCCCTCCACTTT

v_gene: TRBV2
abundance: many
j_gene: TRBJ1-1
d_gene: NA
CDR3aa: CASSEARQGEAFF
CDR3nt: TGTGCCAGCAGTGAAGCCCGACAAGGAGAAGCTTTCTTT

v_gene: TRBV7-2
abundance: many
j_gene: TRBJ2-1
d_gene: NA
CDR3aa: CASSLSRDYNEQFF
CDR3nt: TGTGCCAGCAGCTTAAGCAGGGATTACAATGAGCAGTTCTTC

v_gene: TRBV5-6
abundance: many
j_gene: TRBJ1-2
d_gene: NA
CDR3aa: CASSPGRGEGQRGYTF
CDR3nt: TGTGCCAGCAGCCCGGGCAGGGGTGAAGGACAGAGAGGCTACACCTTC

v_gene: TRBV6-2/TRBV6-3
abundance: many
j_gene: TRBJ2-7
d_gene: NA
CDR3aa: CASSYSDVIAHEQYF
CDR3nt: TGTGCCAGCAGTTACTCCGACGTGATAGCGCACGAGCAGTACTTC

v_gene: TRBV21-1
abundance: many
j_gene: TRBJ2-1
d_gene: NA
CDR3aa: CASSKAGGSCYNEQFF
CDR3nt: TGTGCCAGCAGCAAAGCTGGGGGGAGTTGTTACAATGAGCAGTTCTTC

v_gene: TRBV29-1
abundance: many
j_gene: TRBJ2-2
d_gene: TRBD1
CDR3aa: CSVGGQTNTGELFF
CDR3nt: TGCAGCGTTGGGGGACAGACGAACACCGGGGAGCTGTTTTTT

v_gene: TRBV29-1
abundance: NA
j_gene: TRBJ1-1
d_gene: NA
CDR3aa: CSVTRNTEAFF
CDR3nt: TGCAGCGTTACCAGGAACACTGAAGCTTTCTTT

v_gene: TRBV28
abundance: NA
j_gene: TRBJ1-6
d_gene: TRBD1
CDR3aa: CASSLRDSVNSPLHF
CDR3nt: TGTGCCAGCAGTCTAAGGGACAGCGTCAATTCACCCCTCCACTTT

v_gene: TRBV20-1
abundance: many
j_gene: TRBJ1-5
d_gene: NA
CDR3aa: CSARPRVLNQPQHF
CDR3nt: TGCAGTGCTAGACCCAGGGTCCTGAATCAGCCCCAGCATTTT

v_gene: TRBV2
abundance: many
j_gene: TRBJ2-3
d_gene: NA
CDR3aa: CASSSGASTDTQYF
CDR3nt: TGTGCCAGCAGTTCAGGGGCTAGCACAGATACGCAGTATTTT